This T cell receptor (beta chain) was obtained from a study of blood T cell repertoires in COVID-19. Study summary: From T cells, B-cell-depleted T cells, or PBMCs came the material, which was cDNA or gDNA.

Followed over time, Seattle patients had been enrolled while infection was active. Method: immunoSEQ multiplex PCR; TCRdb's copy keeps in-frame clones and lacks some. The profile covers around 340,000 clones, with approximately 89% appearing a single time and roughly 3.9% taken by the ten largest. Germline-derived CDR1 and CDR2 are SGHVS and FNYEAQ. This CDR3 has 15 residues. V was shortened by 2 bases and J by 1 base, with 11 bases between the two germline ends. This TCR derives from a woman aged 55-70 years with COVID-19, enrolled during active disease. Sequenced material: peripheral blood. The chain recombines TRBV7-6 with TRBJ1-1; the D gene is possibly TRBD1 (5 bases). CDR3 bases: TGTGCCAGCAGCTTAACAGGCCAGCAGAACACTGAAGCTTTCTTT. Protein product: CASSLTGQQNTEAFF.